Sequencing of this TCR beta chain was carried out in a study of T cell repertoires in cytomegalovirus infection. Study background: Evidence of both CMV infection and a matching HLA type came from public TCR beta signatures. Study outcomes and limitations: Individuals carrying CMV plus the relevant HLA were identified by cumulative frequency of public TCR beta families. CMV-specific TCR beta clonotypes restricted by HLA-C dominated the ex vivo response.

To note about this clonotype: The antigen is not known.

TCRdb reanalysed the reads using MiXCR and keeps one entry per CDR3 protein. The sample lists fewer than 700,000 distinct CDR3 sequences, 20% to 25% occurring once. Trimming at V came to 7 bases and at J to 2 bases, leaving 11 bases not matched to a gene. The CDR3 totals 18 residues. Germline V lookup: CDR1 MDHEN, CDR2 SYDVKM. Sequencing used CD8+ T cells from PBMCs. This chain connects TRBV28 to TRBJ2-2, with TRBD2 matching 12 bases. This clonotype originated in a human donor in good health (CMV status not recorded). Some clones in this sample may be carry-over from other donors' samples. CDR3 sequence (DNA): TGTGCCAGCACCTCTGCTGGACTAGCGGGGATAAACACCGGGGAGCTGTTTTTT. This gives the protein CASTSAGLAGINTGELFF.